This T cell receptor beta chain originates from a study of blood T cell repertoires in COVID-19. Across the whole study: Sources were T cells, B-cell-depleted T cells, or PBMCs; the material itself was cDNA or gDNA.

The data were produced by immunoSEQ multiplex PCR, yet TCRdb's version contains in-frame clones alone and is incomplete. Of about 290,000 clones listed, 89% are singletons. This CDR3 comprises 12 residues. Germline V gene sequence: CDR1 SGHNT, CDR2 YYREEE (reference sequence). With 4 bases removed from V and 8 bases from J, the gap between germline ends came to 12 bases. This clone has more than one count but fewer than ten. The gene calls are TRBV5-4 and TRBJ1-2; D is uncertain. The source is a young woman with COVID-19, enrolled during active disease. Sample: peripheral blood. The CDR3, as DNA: TGTGCCAGCAGCCAGTTATGGGAGGGCTACACCTTC. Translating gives CASSQLWEGYTF.